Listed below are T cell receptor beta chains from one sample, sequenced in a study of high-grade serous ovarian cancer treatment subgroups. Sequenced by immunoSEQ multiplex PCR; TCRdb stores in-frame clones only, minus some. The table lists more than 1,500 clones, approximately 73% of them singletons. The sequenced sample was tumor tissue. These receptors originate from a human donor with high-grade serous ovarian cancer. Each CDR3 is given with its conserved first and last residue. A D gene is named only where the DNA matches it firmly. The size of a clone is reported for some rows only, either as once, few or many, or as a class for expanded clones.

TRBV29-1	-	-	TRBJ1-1	TGCAGCGTTGAAGGAACAGGGAACACTGAAGCTTTCTTT	CSVEGTGNTEAFF
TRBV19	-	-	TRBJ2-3	TGTGCCAGTAGTCCCCTGGGACTGAATACGCAGTATTTT	CASSPLGLNTQYF
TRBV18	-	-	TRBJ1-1	TGTGCCAGCTCACCACAAGGGTCCCCTCTGAACACTGAAGCTTTCTTT	CASSPQGSPLNTEAFF
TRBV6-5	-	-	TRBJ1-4	TGTGCCAGCAGTTACACCAGGGCGTTTGGGGAAAAACTGTTTTTT	CASSYTRAFGEKLFF
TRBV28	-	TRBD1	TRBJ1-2	TGTGCCAGCAGTTCGGAATCAGGGGGCCTAAGCTATGGCTACACCTTC	CASSSESGGLSYGYTF
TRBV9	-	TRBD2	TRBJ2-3	TGTGCCAGCAGCTGGACTAGCGCTACAGATACGCAGTATTTT	CASSWTSATDTQYF
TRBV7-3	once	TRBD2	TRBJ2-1	TGTGCCAGCAGCTTAACTAGCGGGATCAACTCCTACAATGAGCAGTTCTTC	CASSLTSGINSYNEQFF
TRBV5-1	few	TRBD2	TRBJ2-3	TGCGCCAGCAGCTGGACTAGCGGGAGGGTGACAGATACGCAGTATTTT	CASSWTSGRVTDTQYF
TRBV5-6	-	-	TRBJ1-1	TGTGCCAGCAGCTTTGATTTGAGGGGGGCCAGAAACACTGAAGCTTTCTTT	CASSFDLRGARNTEAFF
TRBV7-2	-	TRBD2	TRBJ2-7	TGTGCCAGCAGCTTAGTGGCTAGCGGGAAGTACGAGCAGTACTTC	CASSLVASGKYEQYF
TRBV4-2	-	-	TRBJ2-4	TGTGCCAGCAGCGGGAGAGGGGGAGGAAAAAACATTCAGTACTTC	CASSGRGGGKNIQYF
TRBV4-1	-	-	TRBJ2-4	TGCGCCAGCAGCCAAGGTGTGGTTCCGGGACGACTAACGCTAGCCAAAAACATTCAGTACTTC	CASSQGVVPGRLTLAKNIQYF
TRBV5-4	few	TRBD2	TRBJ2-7	TGTGCCAGCAGCAAGGGGACTAGCGGACCGTCCTACGAGCAGTACTTC	CASSKGTSGPSYEQYF
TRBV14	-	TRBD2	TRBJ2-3	TGTGCCAGCAGCTCCTGGGGACTAGCGGGATGGGGAGATACGCAGTATTTT	CASSSWGLAGWGDTQYF
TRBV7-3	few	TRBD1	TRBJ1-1	TGTGCCAGCAGCCCCGCCCCGGACAGGAGGAACACTGAAGCTTTCTTT	CASSPAPDRRNTEAFF
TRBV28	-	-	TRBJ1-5	TGTGCCAGCAACTCCGGAGGAGGGGGTCAGCCCCAGCATTTT	CASNSGGGGQPQHF
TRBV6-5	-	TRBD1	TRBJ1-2	TGTGCCAGCAGTTATGCACAGGGGGATTATTGGTACACCTTC	CASSYAQGDYWYTF